This T cell receptor (beta chain) was recovered during a study of radiotherapy plus CTLA-4 blockade in lung cancer. Turning to the study itself: The study recorded objective responses in about 20% of patients and disease control in around 31%. The study's findings and limits: The authors reported that early blood T cell clone dynamics, with interferon-beta, best predicted response. Radiotherapy with ipilimumab was followed by blood expansion of tumor-derived clones.

Focal radiation plus CTLA-4 blockade with ipilimumab was administered to patients who had chemo-refractory metastatic non-small-cell lung cancer. Note on this clone: Its specificity is unknown.

Generated by immunoSEQ multiplex PCR, the TCRdb table keeps only in-frame clones and is missing some. The sample includes around 100,000 clones, approximately 72% of them seen just once. Material: peripheral blood, obtained from a patient treated with radiotherapy plus ipilimumab. The source is a human donor with non-small cell lung cancer who had a partial response to radiotherapy plus ipilimumab. Some clones in this sample may be carry-over from other donors' samples.

The CDR3 DNA reads as TGTGCCAGCAGTGGTGGAACAGCCACTGAGCAGTTCTTC. It codes for CASSGGTATEQFF. The chain uses TRBV2 and TRBJ2-1; D not resolved. Germline V gene data show CDR1 as SNHLY and CDR2 as FYNNEI. This CDR3 comprises 13 residues. Trimming shortened V by 4 bases and J by 9 bases, and 13 bases separated the two germline ends.